Listed below are T cell receptor beta chains from one sample, sequenced in a study of glioma-infiltrating T cells. TCRdb reprocessed the multiplex PCR reads via MiXCR and lists one record per CDR3 protein. The sample holds under 200,000 distinct CDR3 sequences, about 46% seen once. The specimen was glioma tissue, nonneoplastic brain tissue, or PBMCs (not recorded which). All receptors derive from a human donor with low-grade glioma or glioblastoma, undergoing nonglioma brain surgery, or in good health (not recorded which). Each CDR3 is given with its conserved first and last residue. D genes are given only for firm matches. Only part of the rows carry a size: once, few, many, or a class if the clone is expanded.

j_gene: TRBJ2-2; abundance: .; d_gene: TRBD2; v_gene: TRBV7-2; CDR3nt: TGTGCCAGCAGCCACATGACTAGCGGGAGGAGGAGGACCGGGGAGCTGTTTTTT; CDR3aa: CASSHMTSGRRRTGELFF
j_gene: TRBJ1-1; abundance: .; d_gene: TRBD1; v_gene: TRBV7-8; CDR3nt: TGTGCCAGCAGCTTCGGGACAGGGGGCCCGAGAGGAGCTTTCTTT; CDR3aa: CASSFGTGGPRGAFF
j_gene: TRBJ2-1; abundance: few; d_gene: TRBD2; v_gene: TRBV28; CDR3nt: TGTGCCAGCAGCCCACCTAGCGGAGCCTACAATGAGCGGTTCTTC; CDR3aa: CASSPPSGAYNERFF
j_gene: TRBJ2-7; abundance: .; d_gene: .; v_gene: TRBV19; CDR3nt: TGTGCCAGTAGTATATCCCACAGAAACTACGAGCAGTACTTC; CDR3aa: CASSISHRNYEQYF
j_gene: TRBJ2-1; abundance: .; d_gene: .; v_gene: TRBV29-1; CDR3nt: TGCAGCGTGCTCGACAGGTCATTGGGCTACAATAAGCAGTTCTTC; CDR3aa: CSVLDRSLGYNKQFF
j_gene: TRBJ2-3; abundance: many; d_gene: .; v_gene: TRBV2; CDR3nt: TGTGCCAGCAATACACAGGGATCGGTAGATACGCAGTATTTT; CDR3aa: CASNTQGSVDTQYF
j_gene: TRBJ2-1; abundance: .; d_gene: .; v_gene: TRBV20-1; CDR3nt: TGCAGTGCTAGAGATCACGCGGCAGGAACACTCCATGAGAAGTTCTTC; CDR3aa: CSARDHAAGTLHEKFF
j_gene: TRBJ2-1; abundance: .; d_gene: TRBD1; v_gene: TRBV18; CDR3nt: TGTGCCAGCTCACCACCCTTGGGACAGAGAGACAATGAGCAGTTCTTC; CDR3aa: CASSPPLGQRDNEQFF
j_gene: TRBJ2-1; abundance: .; d_gene: .; v_gene: TRBV6-2/TRBV6-3; CDR3nt: TGTGCCAGCATTAGAACCGGGACGAGCTCCTACAATGAGCAGTTCTTC; CDR3aa: CASIRTGTSSYNEQFF
j_gene: TRBJ1-1; abundance: .; d_gene: .; v_gene: TRBV3-1; CDR3nt: TGTGCCAGCGGACCGGCCGGGCCGAACACTGAAGCTTTCTTT; CDR3aa: CASGPAGPNTEAFF
j_gene: TRBJ1-2; abundance: many; d_gene: .; v_gene: TRBV20-1; CDR3nt: TGCAGTGCTAGAGGCCAGGGAGGGGATTATGGCTACACCTTC; CDR3aa: CSARGQGGDYGYTF
j_gene: TRBJ2-7; abundance: .; d_gene: TRBD1; v_gene: TRBV7-3; CDR3nt: TGCGCCAGCAGCCAAGAGAGGACAGGGGACGGCGAGCAGTACTTC; CDR3aa: CASSQERTGDGEQYF
j_gene: TRBJ2-1; abundance: .; d_gene: .; v_gene: TRBV5-4; CDR3nt: TGTGCCAGCAGCTTGGGGGGAATGAGGTTGAGCTACAATGAGCAGTTCTTC; CDR3aa: CASSLGGMRLSYNEQFF
j_gene: TRBJ1-2; abundance: .; d_gene: .; v_gene: TRBV5-4; CDR3nt: TGCGCCAGCAGCCAAGGGACCGGGACAACGATCTATGGCTACACCTTC; CDR3aa: CASSQGTGTTIYGYTF
j_gene: TRBJ1-1; abundance: .; d_gene: .; v_gene: TRBV5-1; CDR3nt: TGCGCCAGCAGTTCAGTAACAGGTAACACTGAAGATTTCTTT; CDR3aa: CASSSVTGNTEDFF
j_gene: TRBJ1-3; abundance: few; d_gene: .; v_gene: TRBV18; CDR3nt: TGTGCCAGCTCACCGGGGACGGCTGCTGCTGGAAACACCATATATTTT; CDR3aa: CASSPGTAAAGNTIYF
j_gene: TRBJ2-1; abundance: .; d_gene: .; v_gene: TRBV12-3/TRBV12-4; CDR3nt: TGTGCCAGCAGTTTAGCGCACGTGAATGAGCAGTTCTTC; CDR3aa: CASSLAHVNEQFF
j_gene: TRBJ2-5; abundance: .; d_gene: .; v_gene: TRBV20-1; CDR3nt: TGCAGTTCCACGTCCGAGACCCAGTACTTC; CDR3aa: CSSTSETQYF
j_gene: TRBJ2-7; abundance: .; d_gene: TRBD1; v_gene: TRBV7-8; CDR3nt: TGTGCCAGCAGCTTAGCATTGCAGGGGGCCTCCTACGAGCAGTACTTC; CDR3aa: CASSLALQGASYEQYF
j_gene: TRBJ1-1; abundance: few; d_gene: TRBD1; v_gene: TRBV5-1; CDR3nt: TGCGCCAGCAGCCCCGGTGGGACAGCTGAAGCTTTCTTT; CDR3aa: CASSPGGTAEAFF
j_gene: TRBJ2-3; abundance: .; d_gene: TRBD2; v_gene: TRBV7-9; CDR3nt: TGTGCCAGCAGCTTAGGACTAGCGGGAGACCCAGATACGCAGTATTTT; CDR3aa: CASSLGLAGDPDTQYF
j_gene: TRBJ1-2; abundance: .; d_gene: .; v_gene: TRBV3-1; CDR3nt: TGTGCCAGCAGCCAAGAAGGACGGTATGGCTACACCTTC; CDR3aa: CASSQEGRYGYTF
j_gene: TRBJ2-5; abundance: few; d_gene: .; v_gene: TRBV4-1; CDR3nt: TGCGCCAGCAGCCCACCTTCCGGACAGAGGGAGACCCAGTACTTC; CDR3aa: CASSPPSGQRETQYF
j_gene: TRBJ1-5; abundance: .; d_gene: TRBD1; v_gene: TRBV12-3/TRBV12-4; CDR3nt: TGTGCCAGCAGTTTTGGGGGACAGGGCGACCAGCCCCAGCATTTT; CDR3aa: CASSFGGQGDQPQHF
j_gene: TRBJ2-5; abundance: .; d_gene: .; v_gene: TRBV12-3/TRBV12-4; CDR3nt: TGTGCCAGCAGTTGGTCACAGCAAGGGACCCAGTACTTC; CDR3aa: CASSWSQQGTQYF
j_gene: TRBJ1-5; abundance: many; d_gene: .; v_gene: TRBV6-1; CDR3nt: TGTGCCAGCAGTGACAGTGGGCGAAATCAGCCCCAGCATTTT; CDR3aa: CASSDSGRNQPQHF
j_gene: TRBJ2-7; abundance: few; d_gene: .; v_gene: TRBV12-3/TRBV12-4; CDR3nt: TGTGCCAGCAGTTTCTCTCAATACGAGCAGTACTTC; CDR3aa: CASSFSQYEQYF
j_gene: TRBJ2-7; abundance: many; d_gene: .; v_gene: TRBV6-6; CDR3nt: TGTGCCAGCAGTTACGACGCGGTAGGCGAGCAGTACTTC; CDR3aa: CASSYDAVGEQYF
j_gene: TRBJ2-1; abundance: .; d_gene: TRBD2; v_gene: TRBV27; CDR3nt: TGTGCCACACGGGCAGTAGCGGGGGGAGACAATGAGCAGTTCTTC; CDR3aa: CATRAVAGGDNEQFF
j_gene: TRBJ2-1; abundance: .; d_gene: .; v_gene: TRBV20-1; CDR3nt: TGCAGTGCTGGGGGCGGGCACTCCTTCGCCCGTGAGCAGTTCTTC; CDR3aa: CSAGGGHSFAREQFF
j_gene: TRBJ1-2; abundance: .; d_gene: .; v_gene: TRBV2; CDR3nt: TGTGCCGGCAGGAGGGACTATGGCTACACCTTC; CDR3aa: CAGRRDYGYTF
j_gene: TRBJ2-5; abundance: .; d_gene: .; v_gene: TRBV3-1; CDR3nt: TGTGCCAGCAAAATTCGGGGGCAAGAGACCCAGTACTTC; CDR3aa: CASKIRGQETQYF
j_gene: TRBJ2-1; abundance: many; d_gene: .; v_gene: TRBV6-1; CDR3nt: TGTGCCAGCAGTACGGGGGGCGGTGAGCAGTTCTTC; CDR3aa: CASSTGGGEQFF
j_gene: TRBJ1-1; abundance: .; d_gene: .; v_gene: TRBV15; CDR3nt: TGTGCCACCAGCAGGGCAAGACCTCTCTTTGATTTGTTT; CDR3aa: CATSRARPLFDLF
j_gene: TRBJ1-5; abundance: .; d_gene: .; v_gene: TRBV12-3/TRBV12-4; CDR3nt: TGTGCCAGCAGTCCGACGGGTCTACATCAGCCCCAGCATTTT; CDR3aa: CASSPTGLHQPQHF
j_gene: TRBJ1-5; abundance: few; d_gene: .; v_gene: TRBV11-1; CDR3nt: TGTGCCAGCAGCTTACGTCACAGATCTAATCAGCCCCAGCATTTT; CDR3aa: CASSLRHRSNQPQHF
j_gene: TRBJ2-1; abundance: .; d_gene: .; v_gene: TRBV6-5; CDR3nt: TGTGCCAGCAGTGAATGGAGGGACTCCTACAATGAGCAGTTCTTC; CDR3aa: CASSEWRDSYNEQFF
j_gene: TRBJ1-1; abundance: many; d_gene: TRBD1; v_gene: TRBV2; CDR3nt: TGTGCCAGCAGTGATGATGCAGGGGGCACTGAAGCTTTCTTT; CDR3aa: CASSDDAGGTEAFF
j_gene: TRBJ2-2; abundance: .; d_gene: .; v_gene: TRBV29-1; CDR3nt: TGCAGCGTTTATGGCACCGGGGAGCTGTTTTTT; CDR3aa: CSVYGTGELFF
j_gene: TRBJ2-7; abundance: many; d_gene: .; v_gene: TRBV7-2; CDR3nt: TGTGCCAGCAGCTATACAACTGGGATGGGTTACGAGCAGTACTTC; CDR3aa: CASSYTTGMGYEQYF
j_gene: TRBJ2-1; abundance: few; d_gene: TRBD2; v_gene: TRBV29-1; CDR3nt: TGCAGCGTTGAAGGGGTAGCGGGTGGGGTGGACAATGAGCAGTTCTTC; CDR3aa: CSVEGVAGGVDNEQFF
j_gene: TRBJ2-7; abundance: many; d_gene: .; v_gene: TRBV27; CDR3nt: TGTGCCAGCAGTTTATTGTCTCGCGGCTCCTACGAGCAGTACTTC; CDR3aa: CASSLLSRGSYEQYF
j_gene: TRBJ2-2; abundance: .; d_gene: .; v_gene: TRBV29-1; CDR3nt: TGCGGCGTTGGTAGGGGCGAGGTCACCGGGGAGCTGTTCTTT; CDR3aa: CGVGRGEVTGELFF
j_gene: TRBJ1-1; abundance: .; d_gene: .; v_gene: TRBV3-1; CDR3nt: TGTGCCAGCTTCATCGGGTTCAACACTGAAGCTTTCTTT; CDR3aa: CASFIGFNTEAFF
j_gene: TRBJ2-1; abundance: many; d_gene: TRBD2; v_gene: TRBV20-1; CDR3nt: TGCAGTGCTAGAGATGCGGGGGAGGTAAGCTCCTACAATGAGCAGTTCTTC; CDR3aa: CSARDAGEVSSYNEQFF
j_gene: TRBJ1-6; abundance: .; d_gene: .; v_gene: TRBV5-4; CDR3nt: TGTGCCAGCAGATCGGACAACCCACCCCTCCACTTT; CDR3aa: CASRSDNPPLHF
j_gene: TRBJ1-1; abundance: few; d_gene: .; v_gene: TRBV2; CDR3nt: TGTGCCAGCAGGCAGGGACCATACACTGAAGCTTTCTTT; CDR3aa: CASRQGPYTEAFF
j_gene: TRBJ2-2; abundance: few; d_gene: TRBD1; v_gene: TRBV2; CDR3nt: TGTGCCAGCAGTGGGACAGGATTCACCGGGGAGCTGTTTTTT; CDR3aa: CASSGTGFTGELFF
j_gene: TRBJ2-5; abundance: many; d_gene: .; v_gene: TRBV18; CDR3nt: TGTGCCAGCTCACCAGAGCGGGTGTACCAAGAGACCCAGTACTTC; CDR3aa: CASSPERVYQETQYF
j_gene: TRBJ1-5; abundance: .; d_gene: .; v_gene: TRBV3-1; CDR3nt: TGTGCCAGCAGCCAAGATCCCGGCCAGGGGTTGGATCAGGCCCAGCATTTT; CDR3aa: CASSQDPGQGLDQAQHF
j_gene: TRBJ2-3; abundance: .; d_gene: .; v_gene: TRBV4-1; CDR3nt: TGCGCCAGCAGCCAAGATATAGAAGATACGCAGTATTTT; CDR3aa: CASSQDIEDTQYF
j_gene: TRBJ1-3; abundance: many; d_gene: .; v_gene: TRBV20-1; CDR3nt: TGCAGTGCTAGTGATCCAGCTGGAAACACCATATATTTT; CDR3aa: CSASDPAGNTIYF
j_gene: TRBJ2-3; abundance: .; d_gene: TRBD2; v_gene: TRBV5-1; CDR3nt: TGCGCCAGCAGCGGTAGCGGGAGTGGTGATACGCAGTATTTT; CDR3aa: CASSGSGSGDTQYF
j_gene: TRBJ2-1; abundance: .; d_gene: .; v_gene: TRBV29-1; CDR3nt: TGCAGCGTTGGACGACGACTGGAAAATGAGCAGTTCTTC; CDR3aa: CSVGRRLENEQFF
j_gene: TRBJ2-3; abundance: many; d_gene: .; v_gene: TRBV6-1; CDR3nt: TGTGCCAGCAGTCGTGGACCATCCAGGGGCACAGATACGCAGTATTTT; CDR3aa: CASSRGPSRGTDTQYF
j_gene: TRBJ2-5; abundance: many; d_gene: .; v_gene: TRBV6-1; CDR3nt: TGTGCCAGCAGTGTTACAGCTACTCAAGAGACCCAGTACTTC; CDR3aa: CASSVTATQETQYF
j_gene: TRBJ1-2; abundance: many; d_gene: .; v_gene: TRBV28; CDR3nt: TGTGCCAGCAGCCTACCGATTAACTATGGCTACACCTTC; CDR3aa: CASSLPINYGYTF
j_gene: TRBJ2-7; abundance: .; d_gene: .; v_gene: TRBV14; CDR3nt: TGTGCCAGCAGCCACTCTTACGAGGGTCAAGAGCAGTACTTC; CDR3aa: CASSHSYEGQEQYF
j_gene: TRBJ1-5; abundance: many; d_gene: .; v_gene: TRBV27; CDR3nt: TGTGCCAGCAGTCCTGAGCTGGGCAATCAGCCCCAGCATTTT; CDR3aa: CASSPELGNQPQHF
j_gene: TRBJ2-6; abundance: few; d_gene: .; v_gene: TRBV14; CDR3nt: TGTGCCAGCAGCCGGACAGGGGCGGGGGGCGATGGGGCAAACGTCCTGACTTTC; CDR3aa: CASSRTGAGGDGANVLTF